This T cell receptor beta chain appears in the sequencing data of a study of blood T cell repertoires in COVID-19. As for the study in general: The analysed material was cDNA or gDNA that came from T cells, B-cell-depleted T cells, or PBMCs.

Per the authors' pipeline: Cell counts per sample came from amplifying reference gene primers. Method: immunoSEQ multiplex PCR; TCRdb's copy keeps in-frame clones and lacks some. D and trimming come from the DNA, and the V and J calls and clone size come from that table. The data show about 230,000 clones, with roughly 90% seen just once and roughly 4% held by the top ten. The germline V and J ends were trimmed by 4 bases and 0 bases, with 12 bases remaining between them. Germline V gene lookup returns CDR1 LGHDT and CDR2 YNNKEL (reference sequence). The CDR3 consists of 15 residues. The rearrangement uses TRBV3-1 (or the pseudogene TRBV3-2) and TRBJ1-1; D ambiguous. The receptor was isolated from a woman in her twenties or thirties with acute COVID-19. Sequenced input: PBMCs or T cells enriched from blood (not recorded which). The CDR3 spells CASSPRREMNTEAFF. The CDR3 coding sequence is TGTGCCAGCAGCCCCCGGCGGGAAATGAACACTGAAGCTTTCTTT.